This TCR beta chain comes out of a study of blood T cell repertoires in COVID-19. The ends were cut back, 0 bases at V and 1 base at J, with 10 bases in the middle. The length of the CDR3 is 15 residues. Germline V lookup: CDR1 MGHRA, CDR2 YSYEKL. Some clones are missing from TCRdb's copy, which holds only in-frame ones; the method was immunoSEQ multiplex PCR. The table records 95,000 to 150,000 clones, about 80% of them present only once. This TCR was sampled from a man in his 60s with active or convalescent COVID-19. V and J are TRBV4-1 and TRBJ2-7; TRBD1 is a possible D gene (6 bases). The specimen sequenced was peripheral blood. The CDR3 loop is CASSQEGQGSYEQYF. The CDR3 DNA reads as TGCGCCAGCAGCCAAGAAGGGCAGGGGTCCTACGAGCAGTACTTC.